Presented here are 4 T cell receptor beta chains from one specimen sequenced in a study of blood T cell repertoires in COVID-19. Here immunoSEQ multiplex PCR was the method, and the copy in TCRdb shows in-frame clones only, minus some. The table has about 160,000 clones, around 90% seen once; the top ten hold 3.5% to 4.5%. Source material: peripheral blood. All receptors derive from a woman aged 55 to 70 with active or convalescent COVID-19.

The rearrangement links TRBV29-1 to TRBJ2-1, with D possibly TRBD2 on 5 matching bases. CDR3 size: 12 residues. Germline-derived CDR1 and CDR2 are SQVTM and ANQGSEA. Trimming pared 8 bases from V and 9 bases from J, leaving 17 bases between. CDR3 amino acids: CSSGGGGGEQFF. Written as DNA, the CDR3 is TGCAGCTCTGGTGGAGGCGGCGGTGAGCAGTTCTTC.

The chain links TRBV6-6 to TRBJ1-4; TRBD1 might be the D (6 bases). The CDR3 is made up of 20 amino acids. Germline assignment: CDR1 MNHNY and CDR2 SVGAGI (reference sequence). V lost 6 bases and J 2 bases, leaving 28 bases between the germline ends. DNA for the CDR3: TGTGCCAGCAGCCAGAGGCAGGTTGGGGGCATAGGATCGACTAATGAAAAACTGTTTTTT. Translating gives CASSQRQVGGIGSTNEKLFF.

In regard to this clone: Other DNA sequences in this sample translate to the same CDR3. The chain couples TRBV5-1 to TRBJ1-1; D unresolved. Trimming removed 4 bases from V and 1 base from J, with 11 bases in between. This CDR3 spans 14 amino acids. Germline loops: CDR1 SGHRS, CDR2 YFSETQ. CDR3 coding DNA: TGCGCCAGCAGCCTGGACTCCCGGAACACTGAAGCTTTCTTT. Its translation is CASSLDSRNTEAFF.

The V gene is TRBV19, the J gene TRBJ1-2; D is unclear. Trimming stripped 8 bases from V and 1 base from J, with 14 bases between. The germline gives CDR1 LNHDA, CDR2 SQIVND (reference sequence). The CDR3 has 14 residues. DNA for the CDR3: TGTGCCAGTTTCGGCGCGGGGAGTAACTATGGCTACACCTTC. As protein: CASFGAGSNYGYTF.